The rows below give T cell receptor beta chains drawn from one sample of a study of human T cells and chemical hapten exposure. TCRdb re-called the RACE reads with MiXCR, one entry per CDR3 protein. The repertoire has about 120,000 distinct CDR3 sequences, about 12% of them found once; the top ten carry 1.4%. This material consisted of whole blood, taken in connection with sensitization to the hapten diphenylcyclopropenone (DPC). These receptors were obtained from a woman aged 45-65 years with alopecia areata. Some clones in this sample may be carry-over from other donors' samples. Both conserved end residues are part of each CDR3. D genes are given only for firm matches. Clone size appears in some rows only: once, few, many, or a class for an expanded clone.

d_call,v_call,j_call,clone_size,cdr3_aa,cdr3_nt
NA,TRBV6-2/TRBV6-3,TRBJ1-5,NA,CASSYSQGNQPQHF,TGTGCCAGCAGTTACTCCCAGGGCAATCAGCCCCAGCATTTT
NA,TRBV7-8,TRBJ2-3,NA,CASSLASDSFYF,TGTGCCAGCAGCTTAGCCTCTGACAGTTTCTATTTT
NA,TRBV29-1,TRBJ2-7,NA,CSVADLRGSYEQYF,TGCAGCGTTGCTGACCTTAGGGGGTCCTACGAGCAGTACTTC
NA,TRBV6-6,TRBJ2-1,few,CASSYREPVSSDNEQFF,TGTGCCAGCAGTTACCGCGAACCAGTCTCGTCGGACAATGAGCAGTTCTTC
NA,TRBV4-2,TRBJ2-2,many,CASSQGLQDTGELFF,TGTGCCAGCAGCCAAGGTTTACAGGACACCGGGGAGCTGTTTTTT
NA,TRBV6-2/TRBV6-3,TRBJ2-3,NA,CASSDPIPSQYF,TGTGCCAGCAGCGACCCGATCCCCTCGCAGTATTTT
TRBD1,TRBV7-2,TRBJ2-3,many,CASSPSGGARGTQYF,TGTGCCAGCAGCCCCTCAGGGGGCGCAAGAGGTACGCAGTATTTT
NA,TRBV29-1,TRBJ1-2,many,CSVEVSERLYTF,TGCAGCGTTGAAGTCTCCGAGCGACTCTACACCTTC
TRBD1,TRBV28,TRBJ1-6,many,CASSSSTGGNNSPLHF,TGTGCCAGCAGTTCATCGACAGGGGGCAATAATTCACCCCTCCACTTT
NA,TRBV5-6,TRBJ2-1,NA,CASIRSGPNEQFF,TGTGCCAGCATCCGGTCGGGGCCCAATGAGCAGTTCTTC
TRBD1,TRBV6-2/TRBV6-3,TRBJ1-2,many,CASRRTGQGARGYTF,TGTGCCAGCAGACGCACGGGACAGGGGGCGCGAGGCTACACCTTC
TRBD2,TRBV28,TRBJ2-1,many,CASSFSGGASSNEQFF,TGTGCCAGCAGCTTTAGCGGGGGGGCCTCCAGCAATGAGCAGTTCTTC
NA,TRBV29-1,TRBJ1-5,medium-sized,CSVRTLDGNQPQHF,TGCAGCGTCAGGACACTCGATGGCAATCAGCCCCAGCATTTT
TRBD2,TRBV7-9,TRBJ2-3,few,CASSAPGLAGAGDTQYF,TGTGCCAGCAGCGCCCCGGGACTAGCGGGAGCTGGGGATACGCAGTATTTT
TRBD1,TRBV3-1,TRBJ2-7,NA,CASSLGQAYYEQYF,TGTGCCAGCAGCCTAGGACAGGCGTACTACGAGCAGTACTTC
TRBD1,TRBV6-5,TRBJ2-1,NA,CASSYSDRGQNEQFF,TGTGCCAGCAGTTACTCGGACAGGGGGCAAAATGAGCAGTTCTTC
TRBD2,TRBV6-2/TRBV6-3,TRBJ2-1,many,CASSSERSSGRGNEQFF,TGTGCCAGCAGTTCTGAACGCTCTAGCGGGAGGGGCAATGAGCAGTTCTTC
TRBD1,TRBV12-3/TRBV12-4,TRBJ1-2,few,CASSPRTGDLDGYTF,TGTGCCAGCAGTCCCCGGACAGGGGATTTGGATGGCTACACCTTC
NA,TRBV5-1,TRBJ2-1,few,CASSTPGTSYNEQFF,TGCGCCAGCAGCACACCGGGAACCTCCTACAATGAGCAGTTCTTC
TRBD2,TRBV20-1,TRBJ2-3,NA,CSARGSAGALIDTQYF,TGCAGTGCTAGAGGTTCGGCGGGAGCGTTAATCGATACGCAGTATTTT
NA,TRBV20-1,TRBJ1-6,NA,CSAREMEGGSPLHF,TGCAGTGCTAGAGAGATGGAGGGTGGCTCACCCCTCCACTTT
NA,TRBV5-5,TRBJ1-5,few,CASSLGEDQPQHF,TGTGCCAGCAGCTTGGGGGAGGATCAGCCCCAGCATTTT
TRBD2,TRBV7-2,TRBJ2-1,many,CASRRSSGSTGEQFF,TGTGCCAGCCGTCGGTCTAGCGGGAGTACTGGTGAGCAGTTCTTC
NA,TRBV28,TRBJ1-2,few,CASSYGGSNYGYTF,TGTGCCAGCAGTTACGGGGGCTCTAACTATGGCTACACCTTC
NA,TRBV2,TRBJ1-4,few,CASKAGSANEKLFF,TGTGCCAGCAAAGCAGGGTCTGCTAATGAAAAACTGTTTTTT
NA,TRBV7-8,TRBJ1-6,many,CASSLEAGALNSPLHF,TGTGCCAGCAGCTTAGAGGCCGGGGCGCTGAATTCACCCCTCCACTTT
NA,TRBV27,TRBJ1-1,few,CASSLGVDTEAFF,TGTGCCAGCAGTTTGGGGGTAGACACTGAAGCTTTCTTT
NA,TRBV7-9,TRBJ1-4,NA,CASSFDQGPRRLFF,TGTGCCAGCAGCTTTGATCAGGGTCCCCGACGGCTGTTTTTT
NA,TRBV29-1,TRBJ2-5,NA,CSVEGTAGAQYF,TGCAGCGTGGAAGGGACCGCCGGGGCCCAGTACTTC
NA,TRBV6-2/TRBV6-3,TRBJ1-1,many,CASSSSGTPTEAFF,TGTGCCAGCAGTTCCTCCGGGACACCTACTGAAGCTTTCTTT
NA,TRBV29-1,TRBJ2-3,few,CSVPPGEVDTQYF,TGCAGCGTTCCCCCGGGAGAGGTAGATACGCAGTATTTT
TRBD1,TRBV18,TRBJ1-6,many,CASSPPGQSSYNSPLHF,TGTGCCAGCTCACCTCCGGGACAGAGCTCCTATAATTCACCCCTCCACTTT
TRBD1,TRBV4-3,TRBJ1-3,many,CASSQVVVGQGASGNTIYF,TGCGCCAGCAGCCAAGTTGTTGTGGGACAGGGGGCGTCTGGAAACACCATATATTTT
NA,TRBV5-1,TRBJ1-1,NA,CASRTRLGYTEAFF,TGCGCCAGCCGCACCCGATTGGGGTACACTGAAGCTTTCTTT
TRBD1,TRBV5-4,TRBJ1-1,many,CASSPSSGTAFTEAFF,TGTGCCAGCAGCCCATCCTCCGGGACAGCTTTCACTGAAGCTTTCTTT
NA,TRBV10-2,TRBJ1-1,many,CASSDEEAPDTEAFF,TGCGCCAGCAGTGATGAGGAGGCCCCGGACACTGAAGCTTTCTTT
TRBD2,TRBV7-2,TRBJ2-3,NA,CASSLALGGGTDTQYF,TGTGCCAGCAGCTTAGCGCTGGGAGGGGGCACAGATACGCAGTATTTT
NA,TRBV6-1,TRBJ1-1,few,CTSTLVVGNTEAFF,TGTACCAGCACCCTAGTCGTCGGTAACACTGAAGCTTTCTTT
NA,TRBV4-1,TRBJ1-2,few,CASSQDQGSHYGYTF,TGCGCCAGCAGCCAAGATCAAGGGTCCCACTATGGCTACACCTTC
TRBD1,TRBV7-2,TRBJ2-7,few,CASSSPGQRYEQYF,TGTGCCAGCAGCTCACCGGGACAGAGGTACGAGCAGTACTTC
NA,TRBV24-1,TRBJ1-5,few,CATSDPPTSGAFDQPQHF,TGTGCCACCAGTGACCCCCCGACGTCGGGAGCCTTCGATCAGCCCCAGCATTTT
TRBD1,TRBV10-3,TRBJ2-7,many,CAISARDSTYEQYF,TGTGCCATCAGTGCCCGGGACAGTACCTACGAGCAGTACTTC
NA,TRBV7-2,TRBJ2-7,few,CASSLMQGRYEQYF,TGTGCCAGCAGCTTAATGCAGGGAAGATACGAGCAGTACTTC
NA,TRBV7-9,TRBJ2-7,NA,CASGQGRFSYEQYF,TGTGCCAGCGGTCAGGGACGGTTCTCCTACGAGCAGTACTTC
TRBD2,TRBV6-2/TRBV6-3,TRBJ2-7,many,CASSGRGGWDYEQYF,TGTGCCAGCAGCGGCCGGGGGGGATGGGACTACGAGCAGTACTTC
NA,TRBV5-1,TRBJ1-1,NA,CASSSAGGIEFEAFF,TGCGCCAGCAGCTCCGCCGGAGGGATAGAGTTTGAAGCTTTCTTT
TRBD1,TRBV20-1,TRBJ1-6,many,CSASRGPGTDSSPLHF,TGCAGTGCTAGTAGGGGTCCTGGGACAGATTCTTCACCCCTCCACTTT
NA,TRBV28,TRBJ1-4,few,CASSLNRALFF,TGTGCCAGCAGTTTAAACAGGGCCCTTTTTTTT
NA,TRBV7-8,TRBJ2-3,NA,CASSPQMASIGTDTQYF,TGTGCCAGCAGCCCCCAAATGGCGTCGATCGGCACAGATACGCAGTATTTT
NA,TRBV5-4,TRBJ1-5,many,CASSQGGALGSNQPQHF,TGTGCCAGCAGCCAGGGAGGGGCATTAGGGTCCAATCAGCCCCAGCATTTT
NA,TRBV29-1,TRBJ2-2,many,CSVVGGLAGELFF,TGCAGCGTTGTTGGGGGCTTGGCCGGGGAGCTGTTTTTT
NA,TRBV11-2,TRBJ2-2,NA,CASSLRRGLNTGELFF,TGTGCCAGCAGCTTAAGAAGAGGACTCAACACCGGGGAGCTGTTTTTT
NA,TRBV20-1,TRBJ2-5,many,CSASPQSETQYF,TGCAGTGCTAGTCCACAGTCGGAGACCCAGTACTTC
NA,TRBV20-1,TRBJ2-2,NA,CSTGDRELFF,TGCAGCACCGGGGACCGGGAGCTGTTTTTT
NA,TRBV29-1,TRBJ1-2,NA,CSVESRDGANYGYTF,TGCAGCGTTGAAAGCCGGGACGGAGCTAACTATGGCTACACCTTC
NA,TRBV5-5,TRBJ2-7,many,CASSLLGGDSYEQYF,TGTGCCAGCAGCTTACTGGGCGGGGACTCCTACGAGCAGTACTTC
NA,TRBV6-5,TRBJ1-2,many,CASRSTGGYGYTF,TGTGCCAGCAGATCGACAGGAGGCTATGGCTACACCTTC
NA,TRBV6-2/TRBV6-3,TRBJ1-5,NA,CASEGRLDQPQHF,TGTGCCAGCGAGGGACGGCTAGATCAGCCCCAGCATTTT
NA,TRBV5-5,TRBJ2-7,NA,CASSLQGQSYEQYF,TGTGCCAGCAGCTTGCAGGGACAATCCTACGAGCAGTACTTC